Listed below are T cell receptor beta chains from one sample, sequenced in a study of regulatory T cells in long-lasting Graves disease. One entry per CDR3 protein, called by TCRdb with MiXCR from the multiplex PCR reads. The sample contains nearly 350,000 distinct CDR3 sequences, around a fifth of which appear only once. The sample was peripheral blood mononuclear cells (PBMCs), taken when the disease was refractory, from a patient treated with antithyroid drugs. The receptors stem from a female donor with Graves disease. CDR3s include the opening cysteine and the closing phenylalanine or tryptophan. The order of the fields is V gene, clone size, J gene, D gene, CDR3 DNA, CDR3 protein. A D gene is named only where the DNA matches it firmly. Clone size is not always given. Where it is, it says once, few, many or a class for expanded clones.

V: TRBV7-2; size: many; J: TRBJ1-4; D: -; DNA: TGTGCCAGCAGCTTATGGTCCGTAACTAATGAAAAACTGTTTTTT; CDR3: CASSLWSVTNEKLFF
V: TRBV7-9; size: -; J: TRBJ2-3; D: -; DNA: TGTGCCAGCAGCTTACTACAGAGAAGCACAGATACGCAGTATTTT; CDR3: CASSLLQRSTDTQYF
V: TRBV5-6; size: few; J: TRBJ2-2; D: -; DNA: TGTGCCAGCAGCCTGACGGACAAGGGGTCTTACGGGGAGCTGTTTTTT; CDR3: CASSLTDKGSYGELFF
V: TRBV29-1; size: -; J: TRBJ2-3; D: TRBD1; DNA: TGCAGCGTTGGCCGGGACAGGGGAACAGATACGCAGTATTTT; CDR3: CSVGRDRGTDTQYF
V: TRBV7-2; size: many; J: TRBJ1-5; D: -; DNA: TGTGCCAGCAGCTTAGTTTCTCTAAATCAGCCCCAGCATTTT; CDR3: CASSLVSLNQPQHF
V: TRBV12-3/TRBV12-4; size: many; J: TRBJ2-4; D: TRBD1; DNA: TGTGCCAGCAGTTTCGGAAGGGGGCACATTCAGTACTTC; CDR3: CASSFGRGHIQYF
V: TRBV20-1; size: -; J: TRBJ1-1; D: -; DNA: TGCAGTGCCCGGGAGGGACACCCAAACACTGAAGCTTTCTTT; CDR3: CSAREGHPNTEAFF
V: TRBV25-1; size: few; J: TRBJ2-5; D: -; DNA: TGTGCCAGCAAGAACAGGGAAAGAGAGACCCAGTACTTC; CDR3: CASKNRERETQYF
V: TRBV2; size: many; J: TRBJ1-1; D: -; DNA: TGTGCCAGCAGTGAAGGCAGGGGGAACACTGAAGCTTTCTTT; CDR3: CASSEGRGNTEAFF
V: TRBV2; size: many; J: TRBJ2-7; D: -; DNA: TGTGCCAGCAGTATAGGACCCAGCTACGAGCAGTACTTC; CDR3: CASSIGPSYEQYF
V: TRBV6-5; size: few; J: TRBJ1-5; D: TRBD1; DNA: TGTGCCAGCAGTTATTCAGGGGGCTATTACCAGCCCCAGCATTTT; CDR3: CASSYSGGYYQPQHF
V: TRBV12-3/TRBV12-4; size: few; J: TRBJ1-5; D: -; DNA: TGTGCCAGCAGCTTACAAGAAATAGGGGGTTCCCAGCATTTT; CDR3: CASSLQEIGGSQHF
V: TRBV2; size: many; J: TRBJ1-5; D: -; DNA: TGTGCCAGCAGCCCCTTCCAGGGGAATCAGCCCCAGCATTTT; CDR3: CASSPFQGNQPQHF
V: TRBV10-3; size: few; J: TRBJ2-7; D: TRBD1; DNA: TGTGCCACCACCGGGACAGGGGCGTCCTACGAGCAGTACTTC; CDR3: CATTGTGASYEQYF
V: TRBV11-3; size: many; J: TRBJ2-7; D: -; DNA: TGTGCCAGCAGCCGAGGGGATTACTACGAGCAGTACTTC; CDR3: CASSRGDYYEQYF
V: TRBV6-2/TRBV6-3; size: many; J: TRBJ1-1; D: -; DNA: TGTGCCAGCAGTAAACCACAGGGGAACACTGAAGCTTTCTTT; CDR3: CASSKPQGNTEAFF
V: TRBV12-3/TRBV12-4; size: -; J: TRBJ1-6; D: TRBD1; DNA: TGTGCCAGCAGTTTCGATACAGGGGGCGCCCCCTATAATTCACCCCTCCACTTT; CDR3: CASSFDTGGAPYNSPLHF
V: TRBV7-6; size: few; J: TRBJ2-7; D: -; DNA: TGTGCCAGCAGCTCCCAGGCGGGACTCTCCTACGAGCAGTACTTC; CDR3: CASSSQAGLSYEQYF
V: TRBV11-2; size: many; J: TRBJ2-5; D: -; DNA: TGTGCCAGCAGCTTAGTAACCTTACTAGTCAACCAAGAGACCCAGTACTTC; CDR3: CASSLVTLLVNQETQYF
V: TRBV7-6; size: many; J: TRBJ2-5; D: -; DNA: TGTGCCAGCAGCTTTTCCTTAACTTTCCAAGAGACCCAGTACTTC; CDR3: CASSFSLTFQETQYF
V: TRBV29-1; size: many; J: TRBJ2-7; D: -; DNA: TGCAGCGTTGAAGATAGTGGATCTACCTACGAGCAGTACTTC; CDR3: CSVEDSGSTYEQYF
V: TRBV19; size: -; J: TRBJ1-5; D: -; DNA: TGTGCCAGTAGTATAGAAATAAACCTCCAGGGTTTTGGCAATCAGCCCCAGCATTTT; CDR3: CASSIEINLQGFGNQPQHF
V: TRBV20-1; size: many; J: TRBJ2-7; D: TRBD1; DNA: TGCAGTGCCACAAAGACAGGGCCTAACGGAGAGCAGTACTTC; CDR3: CSATKTGPNGEQYF
V: TRBV27; size: -; J: TRBJ2-3; D: -; DNA: TGTGCCAGCAGTCCCGGGGCGGATACGCAGTATTTT; CDR3: CASSPGADTQYF
V: TRBV2; size: many; J: TRBJ1-2; D: -; DNA: TGTGCCAGCAAACCGGGAGGGTCCCGGGGGGTCTACGGCTACACCTTC; CDR3: CASKPGGSRGVYGYTF
V: TRBV12-5; size: -; J: TRBJ2-3; D: TRBD1; DNA: TGTGCTAGTGGTTTTGGACAGGCTAGCACAGATACGCAGTATTTT; CDR3: CASGFGQASTDTQYF
V: TRBV5-1; size: -; J: TRBJ2-7; D: TRBD1; DNA: TGCGCCAGCAGCTTAATAACCCCCGGGACAGGCGACGTGCAGTACTTC; CDR3: CASSLITPGTGDVQYF